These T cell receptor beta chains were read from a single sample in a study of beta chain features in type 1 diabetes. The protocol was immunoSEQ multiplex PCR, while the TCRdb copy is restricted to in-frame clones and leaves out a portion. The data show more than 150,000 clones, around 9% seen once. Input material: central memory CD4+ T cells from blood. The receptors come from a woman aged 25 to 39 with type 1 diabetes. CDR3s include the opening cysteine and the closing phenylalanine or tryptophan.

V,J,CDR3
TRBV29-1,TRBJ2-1,CSVNGLAGDYEQFF
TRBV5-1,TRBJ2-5,CASSPGTDYQETQYF
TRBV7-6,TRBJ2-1,CASSTGSGSGEQFF
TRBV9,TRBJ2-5,CASSVTGVETQYF
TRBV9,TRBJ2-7,CASSSGQGGGSYEQYF
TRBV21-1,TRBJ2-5,CASMAGNPQETQYF
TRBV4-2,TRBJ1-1,CASSHQKTGNGYTEAFF
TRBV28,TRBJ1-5,CASSRGLTGGPQHF
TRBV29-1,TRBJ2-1,CSFWTSGKQFF
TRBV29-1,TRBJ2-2,CSVGQGHGELFF
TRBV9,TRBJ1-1,CASSAKDSPAFF
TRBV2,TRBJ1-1,CASATEHTEAFF
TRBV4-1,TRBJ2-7,CASSHVRDSLYF
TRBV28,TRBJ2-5,CASSLRVWGGPSPQETQYF
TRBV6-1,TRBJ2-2,CASRALNTGELFF
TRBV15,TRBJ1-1,CATSKNPGTGGTEAFF
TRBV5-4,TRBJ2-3,CASSSRLAGVTDTQYF
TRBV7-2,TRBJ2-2,CASKLASNTGELFF
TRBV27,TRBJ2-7,CARPGLAGGVHYEQYF
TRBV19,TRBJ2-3,CASSDAGRTSTDTQYF
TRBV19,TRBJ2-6,CASSPGSGANVLTF
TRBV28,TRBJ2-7,CASRTPFYEQYF
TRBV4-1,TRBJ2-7,CASSQGTRSYEQYF
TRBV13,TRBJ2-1,CASSSAIGGPLFF
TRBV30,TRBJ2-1,CAWSAGLAGGDEQFF
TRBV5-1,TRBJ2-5,CASSSPGTSQETQYF
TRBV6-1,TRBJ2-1,CASSESREWLF
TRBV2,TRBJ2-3,CASIVQGPGTDTQYF
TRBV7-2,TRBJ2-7,CASSLGDSVYEQYF
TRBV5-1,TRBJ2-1,CASSLWTGGGEQFF
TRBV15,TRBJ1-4,CATTWTATNEKLFF
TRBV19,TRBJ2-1,CASRTRRGEQFF
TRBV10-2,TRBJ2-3,CASRRGLSTDTQYF
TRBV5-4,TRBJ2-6,CASSLDLSYSGANVLTF
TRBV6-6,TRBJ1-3,CASFNSGNTIYF
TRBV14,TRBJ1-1,CASSQMEVTEAFF
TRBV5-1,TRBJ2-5,CASSLGMSGTPQETQYF
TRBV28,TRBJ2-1,CASSSNFLAGYNEQFF
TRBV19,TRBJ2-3,CASSVLAESTDTQYF
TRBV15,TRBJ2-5,CATSQDRGRETQYF
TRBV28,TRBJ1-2,CASRETAQNGYTF
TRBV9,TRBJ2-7,CASSPHYEQYF
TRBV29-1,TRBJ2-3,CSVEVQTDTQYF
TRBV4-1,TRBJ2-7,CASSQAFGGGYEQYF
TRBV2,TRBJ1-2,CASRQDRGVNYGYTF
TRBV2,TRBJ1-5,CASNLDRAFQPQHF
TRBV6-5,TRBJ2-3,CASSYNSGRMTDTQYF
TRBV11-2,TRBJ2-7,CASSLDSSYEQYF
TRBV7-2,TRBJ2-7,CASSFTSQMSYEQYF
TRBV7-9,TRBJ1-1,CASSPLGGTGNTEAFF
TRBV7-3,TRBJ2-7,CASSLQGSSYEQYF
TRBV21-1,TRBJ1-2,CASIQAAGYGYTF
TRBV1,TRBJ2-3,CTSKTTSGSTDTQYF